Presented here are 16 T cell receptor beta chains from one specimen sequenced in a study of CD8 T cells in ankylosing spondylitis. TCRdb reprocessed the 5' RACE reads with MiXCR, giving one entry per CDR3 protein. Of tens of thousands of distinct CDR3 sequences listed, less than 6% are singletons. Material: blood, either unsorted or a sorted T cell fraction (not recorded which). The receptors were gathered from a male donor with ankylosing spondylitis or in good health (not recorded which).

This chain joins TRBV7-9 and TRBJ2-7; TRBD1 might be the D (6 bases). The V end lost 1 base, the J end lost 3 bases, and 10 bases lay between the germline ends. Germline V lookup: CDR1 SEHNR, CDR2 FQNEAQ (reference sequence). The CDR3 has 14 residues. The CDR3 is CASSLGNRDYEQYF. The CDR3 coding sequence is TGTGCCAGCAGCTTAGGTAACAGGGACTACGAGCAGTACTTC.

This clonotype was recorded at least ten times. The chain recombines TRBV12-5 with TRBJ2-1, with a tentative D call TRBD1 (6 bases). The CDR3 is 17 residues long. Germline CDR1 LGHNT, CDR2 FRNRAP. V was cut by 0 bases and J by 1 base, with 13 bases left in between. The CDR3 spells CASGLVLGTPSYNEQFF. CDR3 nucleotides: TGTGCTAGTGGTTTGGTACTGGGGACACCTTCCTACAATGAGCAGTTCTTC.

This clonotype has ten or more counts. The CDR3 nucleotides are TGTGCCAGCTCACAAACCGCTAGTACTGGTGAGCAGTTCTTC. Protein product: CASSQTASTGEQFF. V gene TRBV18 combines with J gene TRBJ2-1; D call uncertain. In germline, CDR1 is KGHSH, CDR2 LQKENI. V was pared by 4 bases and J by 9 bases, with 16 bases between. There are 14 residues in the CDR3.

Ten or more counts support this clonotype. The chain has TRBV9 and TRBJ2-5; D is ambiguous. V was cut by 3 bases and J by 1 base, with 16 bases left in between. The CDR3 extends over 16 amino acids. CDR1 and CDR2 (germline): SGDLS, YYNGEE. CDR3 coding DNA: TGTGCCAGCAGCGCCAACAGTGGATCCTTCCAAGAGACCCAGTACTTC. Translated, it gives CASSANSGSFQETQYF. Full variable domain (outside the CDR3, taken from reference TRBV9 and TRBJ2-5): DSGVTQTPKHLITATGQRVTLRCSPRSGDLSVYWYQQSLDQGLQFLIQYYNGEERAKGNILERFSAQQFPDLHSELNLSSLELGDSALYFCASSANSGSFQETQYFGPGTRLLVL.

This clonotype was counted many times. J is TRBJ2-6 and V is TRBV29-1; D is ambiguous. V was pared by 4 bases and J by 1 base, with 2 bases between. Germline CDR1 SQVTM, CDR2 ANQGSEA. CDR3 size: 12 residues. The CDR3 spells CSVVSGANVLTF. The CDR3 DNA reads as TGCAGCGTTGTATCTGGGGCCAACGTCCTGACTTTC. Full variable domain (outside the CDR3, taken from reference TRBV29-1 and TRBJ2-6): SAVISQKPSRDICQRGTSLTIQCQVDSQVTMMFWYRQQPGQSLTLIATANQGSEATYESGFVIDKFPISRPNLTFSTLTVSNMSPEDSSIYLCSVVSGANVLTFGAGSRLTVL.

This clonotype was seen at least ten times. The J gene is TRBJ1-1, the V gene TRBV3-1; D is possibly TRBD1 (6 bases). Trimming pared 0 bases from V and 6 bases from J, leaving 11 bases between. Germline CDR1 and CDR2: LGHDT and YNNKEL (reference sequence). The CDR3 has 14 amino acids. CDR3 nucleotide sequence: TGTGCCAGCAGCCAAGACAGGGGAGTGTCTGAAGCTTTCTTT. It yields the protein CASSQDRGVSEAFF.

Many counts were recorded for this clonotype. The chain uses TRBV28 and TRBJ1-1; weak D call: TRBD1 (6 bases). CDR1 and CDR2 (germline): MDHEN, SYDVKM. V was clipped by 3 bases and J by 3 bases, with 14 bases between them. This CDR3 spans 15 amino acids. This CDR3 reads CASSLGTLLDTEAFF. The CDR3 DNA reads TGTGCCAGCAGTTTGGGGACACTCCTGGACACTGAAGCTTTCTTT.

This clonotype was observed at least ten times. The chain has TRBV28 and TRBJ2-3, with D possibly matching TRBD1 (5 bases). This CDR3 spans 12 amino acids. V lost 8 bases and J 12 bases, leaving 18 bases between the germline ends. Germline lookup yields CDR1 MDHEN and CDR2 SYDVKM. The CDR3 sequence: CASSLKGLAQYF. CDR3 sequence (DNA): TGTGCCAGCTCTCTTAAGGGGTTGGCACAGTATTTT.

The chain is built from TRBV11-2 and TRBJ2-5, with 7 bases identical to TRBD2. The CDR3 is 14 amino acids. The J segment lost 4 bases and the V segment lost 1 base, leaving 3 bases of the junction unmatched. CDR1 is SGHAT and CDR2 is FQNNGV in the germline V gene. The CDR3 coding sequence is TGTGCCAGCAGCTTAGTCCCGGGGGGAGAGACCCAGTACTTC. Translated: CASSLVPGGETQYF. The entire variable domain, with the rest obtained from reference TRBV11-2 and TRBJ2-5, is as follows: EAGVAQSPRYKIIEKRQSVAFWCNPISGHATLYWYQQILGQGPKLLIQFQNNGVVDDSQLPKDRFSAERLKGVDSTLKIQPAKLEDSAVYLCASSLVPGGETQYFGPGTRLLVL.

This clonotype occurred many times. This chain links TRBV7-9 with TRBJ2-1, with D possibly matching TRBD2 (6 bases). The V end was cut by 5 bases, the J end by 10 bases, with 12 bases between. Germline CDR1 is SEHNR and CDR2 is FQNEAQ (reference sequence). The CDR3 length is 12 residues. The CDR3 here is CASSRRDFEQFF. The DNA of the CDR3 is TGTGCCAGCAGCCGCCGGGACTTCGAGCAGTTCTTC.

This clonotype was seen at least ten times. The V call is TRBV12-3 or TRBV12-4, the J call TRBJ2-3, with no clear D. CDR3 size: 17 residues. The V end lost 4 bases, the J end lost 2 bases, and 19 bases lay between the germline ends. CDR3: CASSSTRSQRFTDTQYF. The CDR3 bases are TGTGCCAGCAGTTCCACCCGATCGCAACGGTTCACAGATACGCAGTATTTT.

Ten or more counts support this clonotype. For the CDR3, the DNA is TGTGCCAGCAGCCCTAGACCGGAGTGGGGCTACACCTTC. Its translation: CASSPRPEWGYTF. The rearrangement links TRBV14 to TRBJ1-2; D unclear. The CDR3 totals 13 residues. Germline-derived CDR1 and CDR2 are SGHDN and FVKESK. V shed 4 bases and J shed 8 bases, with 14 bases lying between them.

A remark on this clonotype: This may stem from a read error, because a much larger clone lies one nucleotide away. The V gene is TRBV7-7, the J gene TRBJ2-7; D remains ambiguous. This CDR3 region has 15 residues. Germline loops: CDR1 SSHAT, CDR2 FNYEAQ (reference sequence). The DNA for the CDR3 is TGTGCCAGCAACTTATCTTACGGAGAGACCTACGAGCAGTACTTC. This translates into CASNLSYGETYEQYF.

This clonotype has a count of ten or more. This chain joins TRBV20-1 and TRBJ2-3; tentative D call: TRBD1 (5 bases). The V end lost 6 bases, the J end lost 4 bases, and 8 bases lay between the germline ends. Germline CDR1 is DFQATT and CDR2 is SNEGSKA (reference sequence). CDR3 length: 11 residues. CDR3 sequence (DNA): TGCAGTGCGGAACAGGCAGATACGCAGTATTTT. Its protein product is CSAEQADTQYF.

This clonotype was counted many times. The V call is TRBV5-1, the J call TRBJ2-5; 7 nucleotides align to TRBD2. J gave up 5 bases and V 1 base, and 14 bases lay outside the gene matches. Per germline, CDR1 SGHRS and CDR2 YFSETQ. The CDR3 sequence is 17 residues long. The CDR3 loop is CASSLPISTSSLETQYF. CDR3 bases: TGCGCCAGCAGCTTGCCCATCTCGACTAGCAGCTTGGAGACCCAGTACTTC. Based on the CDR3 plus reference TRBV5-1 and TRBJ2-5, the full variable domain is KAGVTQTPRYLIKTRGQQVTLSCSPISGHRSVSWYQQTPGQGLQFLFEYFSETQRNKGNFPGRFSGRQFSNSRSEMNVSTLELGDSALYLCASSLPISTSSLETQYFGPGTRLLVL.

This clonotype was counted many times. V and J are TRBV3-1 and TRBJ2-3; D perhaps matches TRBD2 (7 bases). The CDR3 runs 16 residues. The germline V gene encodes CDR1 LGHDT and CDR2 YNNKEL (reference sequence). The V end was cut by 2 bases, the J end by 0 bases, with 12 bases between. This CDR3 is CASSQYRGASTDTQYF. The DNA for the CDR3 is TGTGCCAGCAGCCAATATCGGGGGGCCAGCACAGATACGCAGTATTTT.